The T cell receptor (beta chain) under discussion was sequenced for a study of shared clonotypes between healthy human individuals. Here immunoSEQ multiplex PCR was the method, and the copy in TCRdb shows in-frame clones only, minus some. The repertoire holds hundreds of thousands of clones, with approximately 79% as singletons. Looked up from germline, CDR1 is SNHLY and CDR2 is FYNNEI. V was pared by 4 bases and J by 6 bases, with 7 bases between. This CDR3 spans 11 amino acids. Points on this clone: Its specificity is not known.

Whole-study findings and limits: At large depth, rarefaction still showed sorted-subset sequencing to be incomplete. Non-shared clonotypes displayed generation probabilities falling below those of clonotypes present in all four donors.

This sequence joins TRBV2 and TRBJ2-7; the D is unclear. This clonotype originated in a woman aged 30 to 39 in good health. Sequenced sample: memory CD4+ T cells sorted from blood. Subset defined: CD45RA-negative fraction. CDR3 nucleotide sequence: TGTGCCAGCAGTGTACAGACCGAGCAGTACTTC. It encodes CASSVQTEQYF.